The clone carrying this T cell receptor beta chain has ten or more counts. Sorted naive CD8 T cells were those defined as CD8+CD4-CCR7+CD45RA+. This entry belongs to a study of molecular identifiers for immune sequencing clone quantification. MiXCR, applied by TCRdb to the PCR reads, yields one record per CDR3 protein. The data hold 100,000 or so distinct CDR3 sequences, with 21% observed a single time. Sequenced material: naive CD8+ T cells from blood, with Jurkat cell RNA spiked in. Subset meaning: FACS-sorted CD8+CD4-CCR7+CD45RA+ naive T cells. The TCR sequence derives from a human donor in good health. Some libraries in this study had Jurkat cell RNA spiked in.

Here the CDR3 reads CASSFGASYEQYF. CDR3 in DNA: TGTGCCAGCAGTTTTGGCGCCTCCTACGAGCAGTACTTC. The chain links TRBV28 to TRBJ2-7, with D unclear. V was trimmed by 3 bases and J by 0 bases, leaving 6 bases between them. The CDR3 sequence is 13 residues long. Germline loops: CDR1 MDHEN, CDR2 SYDVKM.